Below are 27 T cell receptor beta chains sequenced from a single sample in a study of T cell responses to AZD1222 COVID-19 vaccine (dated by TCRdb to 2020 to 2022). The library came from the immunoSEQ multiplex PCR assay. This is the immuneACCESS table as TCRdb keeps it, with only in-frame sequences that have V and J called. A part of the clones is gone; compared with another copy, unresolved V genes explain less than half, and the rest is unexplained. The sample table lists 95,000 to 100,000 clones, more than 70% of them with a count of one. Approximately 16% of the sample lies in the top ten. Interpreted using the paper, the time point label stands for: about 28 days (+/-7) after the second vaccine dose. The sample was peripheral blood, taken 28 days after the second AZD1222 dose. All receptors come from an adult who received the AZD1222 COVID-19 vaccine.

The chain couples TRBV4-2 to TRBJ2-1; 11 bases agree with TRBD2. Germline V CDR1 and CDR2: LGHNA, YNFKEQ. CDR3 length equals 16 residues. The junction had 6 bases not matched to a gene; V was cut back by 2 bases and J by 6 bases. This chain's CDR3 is CASSQPTSGSPNEQFF. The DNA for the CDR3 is TGTGCCAGCAGCCAACCCACTAGCGGGAGCCCCAATGAGCAGTTCTTC.

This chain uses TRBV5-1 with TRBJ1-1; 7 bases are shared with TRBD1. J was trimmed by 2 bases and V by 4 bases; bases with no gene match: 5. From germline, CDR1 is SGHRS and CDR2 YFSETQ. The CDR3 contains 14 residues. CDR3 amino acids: CASSAGTVNTEAFF. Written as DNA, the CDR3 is TGCGCCAGCAGCGCCGGGACAGTTAACACTGAAGCTTTCTTT.

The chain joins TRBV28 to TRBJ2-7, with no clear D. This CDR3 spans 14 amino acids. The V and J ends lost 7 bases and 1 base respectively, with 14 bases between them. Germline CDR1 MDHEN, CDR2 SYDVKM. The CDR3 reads CASKPLAGSYEQYF. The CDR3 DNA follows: TGTGCCAGCAAACCCTTGGCTGGATCCTACGAGCAGTACTTC.

CDR3 region: CASTPAATYNEQFF. The CDR3, as DNA: TGTGCCAGCACCCCCGCGGCCACCTACAATGAGCAGTTCTTC. V gene TRBV2 combines with J gene TRBJ2-1; D is unresolved. Trimming removed 7 bases from V and 2 bases from J, with 12 bases in between. Germline lookup yields CDR1 SNHLY and CDR2 FYNNEI. CDR3 length: 14 amino acids. The whole variable domain, remainder taken from reference TRBV2 and TRBJ2-1, is EPEVTQTPSHQVTQMGQEVILRCVPISNHLYFYWYRQILGQKVEFLVSFYNNEISEKSEIFDDQFSVERPDGSNFTLKIRSTKLEDSAMYFCASTPAATYNEQFFGPGTRLTVL.

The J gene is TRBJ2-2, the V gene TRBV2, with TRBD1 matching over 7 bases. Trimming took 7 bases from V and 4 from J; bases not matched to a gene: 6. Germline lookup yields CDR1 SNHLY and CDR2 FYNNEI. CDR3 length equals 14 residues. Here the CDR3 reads CASTGTVVTGELFF. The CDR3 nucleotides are TGTGCCAGCACCGGGACAGTAGTCACCGGGGAGCTGTTTTTT.

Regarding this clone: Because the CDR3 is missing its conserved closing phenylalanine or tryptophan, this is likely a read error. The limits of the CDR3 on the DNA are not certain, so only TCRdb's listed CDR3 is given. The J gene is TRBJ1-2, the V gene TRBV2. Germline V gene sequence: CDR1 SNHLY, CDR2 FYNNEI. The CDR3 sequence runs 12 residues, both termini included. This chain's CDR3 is CASSGTGVVVKQ.

The CDR3 region has the DNA TGTGCCAGCAGTGGGATCGGACAGGGAGGGTACACCGGGGAGCTGTTTTTT. Protein: CASSGIGQGGYTGELFF. The gene calls are TRBV6-1 and TRBJ2-2; tentative D call: TRBD1 (8 bases). Germline V lookup: CDR1 MNHNS, CDR2 SASEGT. The germline V and J ends were trimmed by 4 bases and 3 bases, with 18 bases remaining between them. The CDR3 runs to 17 residues.

The CDR3 spells CATRPRTIGSVRNEQFF. CDR3 DNA sequence: TGTGCCACCAGGCCCCGGACTATCGGGAGTGTCCGCAATGAGCAGTTCTTC. The chain is built from TRBV19 and TRBJ2-1; D possibly corresponds to TRBD2 (6 bases). The CDR3 is made up of 17 amino acids. Germline V gene sequence: CDR1 LNHDA, CDR2 SQIVND (reference sequence). V was clipped by 10 bases and J by 6 bases, with 28 bases between them.

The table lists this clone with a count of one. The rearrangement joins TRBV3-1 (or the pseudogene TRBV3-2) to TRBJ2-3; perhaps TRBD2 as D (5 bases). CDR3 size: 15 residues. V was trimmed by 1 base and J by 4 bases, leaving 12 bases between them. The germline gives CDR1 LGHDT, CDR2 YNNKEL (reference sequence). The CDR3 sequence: CASSQGAGNSDTQYF. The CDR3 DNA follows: TGTGCCAGCAGCCAAGGCGCGGGCAATTCAGATACGCAGTATTTT.

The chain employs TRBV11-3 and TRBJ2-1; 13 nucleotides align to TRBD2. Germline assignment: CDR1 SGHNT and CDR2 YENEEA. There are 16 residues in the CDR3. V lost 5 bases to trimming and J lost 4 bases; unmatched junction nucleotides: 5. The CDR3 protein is CASSGTSGAAYNEQFF. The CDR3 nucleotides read TGTGCCAGCAGCGGGACTAGCGGGGCAGCTTACAATGAGCAGTTCTTC. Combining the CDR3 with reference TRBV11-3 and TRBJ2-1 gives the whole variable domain EAGVVQSPRYKIIEKKQPVAFWCNPISGHNTLYWYLQNLGQGPELLIRYENEEAVDDSQLPKDRFSAERLKGVDSTLKIQPAELGDSAVYLCASSGTSGAAYNEQFFGPGTRLTVL.

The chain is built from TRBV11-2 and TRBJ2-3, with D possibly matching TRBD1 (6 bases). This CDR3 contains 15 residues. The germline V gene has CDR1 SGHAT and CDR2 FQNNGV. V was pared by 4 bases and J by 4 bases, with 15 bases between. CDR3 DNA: TGTGCCAGCAGCTCCGGACAGATGGGGGCAGATACGCAGTATTTT. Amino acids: CASSSGQMGADTQYF.

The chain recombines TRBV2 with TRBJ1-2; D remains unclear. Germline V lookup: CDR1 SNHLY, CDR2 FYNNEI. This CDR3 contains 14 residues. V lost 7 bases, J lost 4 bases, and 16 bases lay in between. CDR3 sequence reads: CASISEDGIYGYTF. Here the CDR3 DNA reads TGTGCCAGCATTTCGGAAGACGGAATCTATGGCTACACCTTC. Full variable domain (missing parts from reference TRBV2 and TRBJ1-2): EPEVTQTPSHQVTQMGQEVILRCVPISNHLYFYWYRQILGQKVEFLVSFYNNEISEKSEIFDDQFSVERPDGSNFTLKIRSTKLEDSAMYFCASISEDGIYGYTFGSGTRLTVV.

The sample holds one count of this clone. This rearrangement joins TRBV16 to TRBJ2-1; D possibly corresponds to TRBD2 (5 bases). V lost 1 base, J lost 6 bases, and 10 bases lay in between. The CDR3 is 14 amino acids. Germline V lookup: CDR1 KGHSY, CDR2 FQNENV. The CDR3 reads CASSQLPGVNEQFF. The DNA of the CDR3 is TGTGCCAGCAGCCAATTGCCCGGGGTCAATGAGCAGTTCTTC.

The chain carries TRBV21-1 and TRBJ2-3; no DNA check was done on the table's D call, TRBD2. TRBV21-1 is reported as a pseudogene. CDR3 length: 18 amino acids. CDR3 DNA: TGTGCCAGCAGCAAAGCCCGACTAGCGGGGCGCGATCCAGATACGCAGTATTTT. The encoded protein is CASSKARLAGRDPDTQYF.

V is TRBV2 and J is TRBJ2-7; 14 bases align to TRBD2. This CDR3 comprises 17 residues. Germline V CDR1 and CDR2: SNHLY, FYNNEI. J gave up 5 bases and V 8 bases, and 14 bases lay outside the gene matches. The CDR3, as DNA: TGTGCCAGCTCTAGATCCGGGACTAGCGGGAGTGACAACGAGCAGTACTTC. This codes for CASSRSGTSGSDNEQYF.

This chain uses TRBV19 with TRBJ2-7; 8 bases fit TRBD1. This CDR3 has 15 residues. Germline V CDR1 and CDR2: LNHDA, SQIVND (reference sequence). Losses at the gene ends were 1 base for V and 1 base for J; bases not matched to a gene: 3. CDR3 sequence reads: CASSIATGGSYEQYF. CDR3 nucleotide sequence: TGTGCCAGTAGTATAGCCACAGGGGGATCCTACGAGCAGTACTTC.

The CDR3 DNA reads as TGTGCCAGCTCACCAAGCAGTTTGAACACTGAAGCTTTCTTT. This translates into CASSPSSLNTEAFF. This chain links TRBV18 with TRBJ1-1; D not resolved. The CDR3 is 14 amino acids. V was clipped by 2 bases and J by 0 bases, with 7 bases between them. From germline, CDR1 is KGHSH and CDR2 LQKENI.

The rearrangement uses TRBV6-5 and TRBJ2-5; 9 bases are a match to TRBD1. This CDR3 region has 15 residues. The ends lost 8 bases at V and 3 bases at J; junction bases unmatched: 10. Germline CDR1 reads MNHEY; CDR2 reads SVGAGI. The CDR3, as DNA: TGTGCCAGCCGAAAGGGAGGACAGGGGAAAGAGACCCAGTACTTC. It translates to CASRKGGQGKETQYF.

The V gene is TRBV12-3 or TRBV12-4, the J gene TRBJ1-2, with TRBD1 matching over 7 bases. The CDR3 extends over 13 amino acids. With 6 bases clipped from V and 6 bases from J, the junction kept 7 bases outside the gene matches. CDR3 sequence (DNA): TGTGCCAGCAGCATCGGAGGGACAGATGGCTACACCTTC. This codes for CASSIGGTDGYTF.

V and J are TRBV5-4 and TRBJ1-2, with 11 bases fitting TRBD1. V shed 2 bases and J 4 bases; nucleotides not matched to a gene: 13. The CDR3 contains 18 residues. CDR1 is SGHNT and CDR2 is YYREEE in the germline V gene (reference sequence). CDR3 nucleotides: TGTGCCAGCAGCTTAGGGGGACAGGGGGACAGTGCGAGCTATGGCTACACCTTC. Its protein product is CASSLGGQGDSASYGYTF.

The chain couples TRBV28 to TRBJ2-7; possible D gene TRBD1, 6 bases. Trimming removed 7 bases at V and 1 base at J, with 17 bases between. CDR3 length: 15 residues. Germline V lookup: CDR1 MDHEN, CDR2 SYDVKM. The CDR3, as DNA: TGTGCCAGCATTCGAGAGGCAGGGGTATCCTACGAGCAGTACTTC. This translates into CASIREAGVSYEQYF. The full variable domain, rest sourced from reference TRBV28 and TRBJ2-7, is DVKVTQSSRYLVKRTGEKVFLECVQDMDHENMFWYRQDPGLGLRLIYFSYDVKMKEKGDIPEGYSVSREKKERFSLILESASTNQTSMYLCASIREAGVSYEQYFGPGTRLTVT.

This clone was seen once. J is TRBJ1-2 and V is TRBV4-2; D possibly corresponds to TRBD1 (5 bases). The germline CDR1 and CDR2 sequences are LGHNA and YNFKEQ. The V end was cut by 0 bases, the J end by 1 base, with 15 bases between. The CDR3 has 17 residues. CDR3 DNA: TGTGCCAGCAGCCAAGATCCGCAGGGAATGAGTAACTATGGCTACACCTTC. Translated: CASSQDPQGMSNYGYTF.

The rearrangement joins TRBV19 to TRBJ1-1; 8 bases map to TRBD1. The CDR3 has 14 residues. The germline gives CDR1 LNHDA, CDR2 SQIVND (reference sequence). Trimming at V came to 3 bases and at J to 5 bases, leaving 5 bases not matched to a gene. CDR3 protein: CASSISRGRTEAFF. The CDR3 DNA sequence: TGTGCCAGTAGTATTAGCAGGGGGCGGACTGAAGCTTTCTTT. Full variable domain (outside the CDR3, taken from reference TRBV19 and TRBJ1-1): DGGITQSPKYLFRKEGQNVTLSCEQNLNHDAMYWYRQDPGQGLRLIYYSQIVNDFQKGDIAEGYSVSREKKESFPLTVTSAQKNPTAFYLCASSISRGRTEAFFGQGTRLTVV.

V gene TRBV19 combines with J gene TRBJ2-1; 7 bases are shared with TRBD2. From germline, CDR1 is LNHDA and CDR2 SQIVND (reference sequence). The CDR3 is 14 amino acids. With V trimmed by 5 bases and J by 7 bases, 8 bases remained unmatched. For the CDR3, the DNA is TGTGCCAGTAGTGGTAGCGGGCCTGATAATGAGCAGTTCTTC. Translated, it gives CASSGSGPDNEQFF. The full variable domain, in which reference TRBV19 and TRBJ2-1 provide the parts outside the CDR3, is DGGITQSPKYLFRKEGQNVTLSCEQNLNHDAMYWYRQDPGQGLRLIYYSQIVNDFQKGDIAEGYSVSREKKESFPLTVTSAQKNPTAFYLCASSGSGPDNEQFFGPGTRLTVL.

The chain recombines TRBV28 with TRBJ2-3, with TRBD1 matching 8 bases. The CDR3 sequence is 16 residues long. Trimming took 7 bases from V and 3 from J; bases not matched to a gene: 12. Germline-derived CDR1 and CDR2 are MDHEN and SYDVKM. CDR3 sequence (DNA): TGTGCCAGCACCCCCCCTGGACAGGGTGGGACAGATACGCAGTATTTT. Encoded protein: CASTPPGQGGTDTQYF.

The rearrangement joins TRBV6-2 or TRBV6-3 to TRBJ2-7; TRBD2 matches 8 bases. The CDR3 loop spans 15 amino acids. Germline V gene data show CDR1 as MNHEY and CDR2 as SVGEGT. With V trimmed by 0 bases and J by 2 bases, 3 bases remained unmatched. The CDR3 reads CASSYSTSGTYEQYF. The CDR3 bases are TGTGCCAGCAGTTACTCAACTAGCGGTACCTACGAGCAGTACTTC.

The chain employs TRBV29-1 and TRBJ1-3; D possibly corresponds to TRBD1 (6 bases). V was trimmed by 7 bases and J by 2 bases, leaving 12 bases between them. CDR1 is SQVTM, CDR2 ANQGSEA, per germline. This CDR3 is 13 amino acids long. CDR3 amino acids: CSGVAGAGNTIYF. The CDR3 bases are TGCAGCGGTGTGGCAGGGGCTGGAAACACCATATATTTT.